A selection of T cell receptor beta chains follows, all from one sample in a study of identical twins. TCRdb re-derived calls from the 5' RACE reads in MiXCR, one entry per CDR3 protein. The sample records 690,000 or so distinct CDR3 sequences, 5.5% to 6.5% being singletons. The sample taken for sequencing was naive T cells sorted from blood. The receptors shown here come from a man aged 18 to 30 in good health. The CDR3 runs from the conserved cysteine through the conserved F or W. The D gene is left open where the match is weak. Expanded clones get a size class; other rows say once, few or many, or leave the size out.

j_call v_call clone_size d_call cdr3_aa cdr3_nt
TRBJ1-5 TRBV5-5 few - CASSFLWRGSNQPQHF TGTGCCAGCAGCTTCCTCTGGAGGGGTAGCAATCAGCCCCAGCATTTT
TRBJ2-3 TRBV6-1 many TRBD2 CASSGAWTSGRHTQYF TGTGCCAGCAGTGGGGCCTGGACTAGCGGGAGGCATACGCAGTATTTT
TRBJ2-1 TRBV20-1 few - CSASIRNYNEQFF TGCAGTGCTAGTATACGAAATTACAATGAGCAGTTCTTC
TRBJ2-3 TRBV15 many - CATSRDRGSADTQYF TGTGCCACCAGCAGAGATAGGGGTTCGGCAGATACGCAGTATTTT
TRBJ2-1 TRBV11-2 many TRBD2 CASSTTRGRVWEQFF TGTGCCAGCAGCACGACTCGGGGGAGGGTATGGGAGCAGTTCTTC
TRBJ2-2 TRBV5-1 - TRBD2 CASSLVWGLVTGELFF TGCGCCAGCAGCTTGGTCTGGGGACTAGTTACCGGGGAGCTGTTTTTT
TRBJ2-3 TRBV5-1 few TRBD1 CASSPGTGHTDTQYF TGCGCCAGCAGCCCCGGGACAGGCCACACAGATACGCAGTATTTT
TRBJ1-2 TRBV13 many TRBD1 CASSSDRADYGYTF TGTGCCAGCAGCTCGGACAGGGCGGACTATGGCTACACCTTC
TRBJ1-2 TRBV2 few TRBD1 CASQDRPNTF TGTGCCAGCCAGGACAGGCCAAACACCTTC
TRBJ2-1 TRBV3-1 - - CASSQVSPVGEQFF TGTGCCAGCAGCCAAGTCTCCCCGGTCGGAGAGCAGTTCTTC
TRBJ1-6 TRBV5-1 few TRBD1 CASSPRTGNNSPLHF TGCGCCAGCAGCCCGCGGACAGGGAACAATTCACCCCTCCACTTT
TRBJ2-1 TRBV6-5 - - CASSYSTSWGGAVNNEQFF TGTGCCAGCAGTTACTCGACGTCCTGGGGGGGGGCGGTGAACAATGAGCAGTTCTTC
TRBJ2-1 TRBV6-5 - TRBD1 CASSYFSPGTGGYNEQFF TGTGCCAGCAGTTACTTTTCCCCCGGGACAGGGGGTTACAATGAGCAGTTCTTC
TRBJ2-3 TRBV12-3/TRBV12-4 many TRBD2 CASSSGTRDTDTQYF TGTGCCAGCAGTTCCGGGACTAGGGACACAGATACGCAGTATTTT
TRBJ1-4 TRBV20-1 few - CSARSIGQGGEKLFF TGCAGTGCTAGAAGTATCGGCCAGGGAGGTGAAAAACTGTTTTTT
TRBJ2-1 TRBV5-1 few TRBD2 CASSLGSSGSLSSYNEQFF TGCGCCAGCAGCTTGGGGTCTAGCGGGTCTTTGAGCTCCTACAATGAGCAGTTCTTC
TRBJ2-1 TRBV5-1 - - CASSFRQGLGGSYNEQFF TGCGCCAGCAGCTTCCGTCAGGGGTTGGGTGGCTCCTACAATGAGCAGTTCTTC
TRBJ2-5 TRBV20-1 few - CSASSGDWQETQYF TGCAGTGCTAGCAGCGGAGACTGGCAAGAGACCCAGTACTTC
TRBJ2-1 TRBV4-1 many TRBD2 CASSQDGTSGRAGDNEQFF TGCGCCAGCAGCCAAGATGGGACTAGCGGGAGGGCCGGGGATAATGAGCAGTTCTTC
TRBJ2-4 TRBV11-3 - - CASSDRTLAKNIQYF TGTGCCAGCAGCGACAGGACCCTAGCCAAAAACATTCAGTACTTC
TRBJ2-3 TRBV10-3 many - CAVLASGAKDTQYF TGTGCCGTGCTCGCGTCAGGGGCTAAAGATACGCAGTATTTT
TRBJ1-5 TRBV12-3/TRBV12-4 many - CASSLLRGQPQHF TGTGCCAGCAGTTTATTACGTGGGCAGCCCCAGCATTTT
TRBJ2-1 TRBV25-1 many - CASSENWGVNEQFF TGTGCCAGCAGTGAGAATTGGGGAGTCAATGAGCAGTTCTTC
TRBJ1-1 TRBV7-8 - - CASSYPRDLGIGNTEAFF TGTGCCAGCAGCTACCCCCGGGACCTGGGGATTGGGAACACTGAAGCTTTCTTT
TRBJ2-4 TRBV7-9 - TRBD2 CASTSGRVNIQYF TGTGCCAGCACTAGCGGGAGGGTCAACATTCAGTACTTC
TRBJ2-1 TRBV27 - TRBD2 CASSLSAGGTRWYNEQFF TGTGCCAGCAGTTTATCGGCCGGGGGGACCCGGTGGTACAATGAGCAGTTCTTC
TRBJ2-3 TRBV12-3/TRBV12-4 few - CASSQDPTKTDTQYF TGTGCCAGCAGTCAGGACCCAACAAAGACGGATACGCAGTATTTT
TRBJ1-3 TRBV7-2 few TRBD1 CASSADRGLGNTIYF TGTGCCAGCAGCGCGGACAGGGGACTAGGAAACACCATATATTTT
TRBJ2-1 TRBV3-1 - TRBD2 CASSQVTLAGIYNEQFF TGTGCCAGCAGCCAAGTAACGCTAGCGGGTATCTACAATGAGCAGTTCTTC
TRBJ2-2 TRBV20-1 many TRBD1 CSAQNRGTTGELFF TGCAGTGCGCAGAACAGGGGAACCACCGGGGAGCTGTTTTTT
TRBJ1-2 TRBV7-9 many - CASSNRDYGYTF TGTGCCAGCAGTAACAGGGACTATGGCTACACCTTC
TRBJ2-7 TRBV15 - TRBD2 CATSRDTAGGDYEQYF TGTGCCACCAGCAGAGATACAGCGGGAGGGGACTACGAGCAGTACTTC
TRBJ2-3 TRBV12-3/TRBV12-4 - TRBD2 CASSSLAAKDTQYF TGTGCCAGCAGCTCACTAGCGGCCAAGGATACGCAGTATTTT
TRBJ1-5 TRBV6-5 - - CASSSRDLNQPQHF TGTGCCAGCAGTTCCCGGGACCTCAATCAGCCCCAGCATTTT
TRBJ1-4 TRBV11-2 few - CASRQGVWEKLFF TGTGCCAGCAGGCAGGGAGTGTGGGAAAAACTGTTTTTT
TRBJ2-7 TRBV11-3 many TRBD1 CASSFGGQGNEQYF TGTGCCAGCAGCTTCGGGGGACAGGGGAACGAGCAGTACTTC
TRBJ2-5 TRBV6-2/TRBV6-3 - TRBD1 CAIDRGNKQETQYF TGTGCCATCGACAGGGGGAATAAACAAGAGACCCAGTACTTC
TRBJ2-1 TRBV20-1 - - CSASGAEAQFF TGCAGTGCTTCTGGGGCGGAAGCTCAGTTCTTC